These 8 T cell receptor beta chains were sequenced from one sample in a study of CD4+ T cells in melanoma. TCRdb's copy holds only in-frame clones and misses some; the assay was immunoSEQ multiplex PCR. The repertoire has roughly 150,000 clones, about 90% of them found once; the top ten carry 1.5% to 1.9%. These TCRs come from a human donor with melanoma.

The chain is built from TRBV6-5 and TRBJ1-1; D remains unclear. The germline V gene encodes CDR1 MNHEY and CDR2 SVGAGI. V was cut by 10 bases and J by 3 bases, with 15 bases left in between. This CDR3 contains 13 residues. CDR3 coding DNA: TGTGCCATCCGACAACGGGGAGACACTGAAGCTTTCTTT. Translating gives CAIRQRGDTEAFF.

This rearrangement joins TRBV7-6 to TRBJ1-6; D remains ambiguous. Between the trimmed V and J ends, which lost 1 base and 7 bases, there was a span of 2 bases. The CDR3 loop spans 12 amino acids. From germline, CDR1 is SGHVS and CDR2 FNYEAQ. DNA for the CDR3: TGTGCCAGCAGCTTAGTAAATTCACCCCTCCACTTT. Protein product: CASSLVNSPLHF.

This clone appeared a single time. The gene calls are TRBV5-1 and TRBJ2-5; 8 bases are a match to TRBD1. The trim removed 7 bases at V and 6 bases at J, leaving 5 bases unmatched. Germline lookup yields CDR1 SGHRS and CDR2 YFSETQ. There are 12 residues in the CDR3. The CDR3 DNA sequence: TGCGCCAGCGCCGACAGGGGTCAGACCCAGTACTTC. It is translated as CASADRGQTQYF.

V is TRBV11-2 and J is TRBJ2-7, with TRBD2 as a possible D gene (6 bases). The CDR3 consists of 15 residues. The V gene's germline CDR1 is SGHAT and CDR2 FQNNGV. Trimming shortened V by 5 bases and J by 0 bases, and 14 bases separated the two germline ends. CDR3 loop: CASSARRDRSYEQYF. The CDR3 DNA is TGTGCCAGCAGCGCCCGGAGGGACCGCTCCTACGAGCAGTACTTC.

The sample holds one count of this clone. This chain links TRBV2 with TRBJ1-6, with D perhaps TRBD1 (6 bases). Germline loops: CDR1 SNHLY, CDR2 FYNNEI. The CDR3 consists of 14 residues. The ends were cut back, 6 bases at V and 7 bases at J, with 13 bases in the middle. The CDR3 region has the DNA TGTGCCAGCAGGCACAGGGAGAAGAATTCACCCCTCCACTTT. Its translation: CASRHREKNSPLHF.

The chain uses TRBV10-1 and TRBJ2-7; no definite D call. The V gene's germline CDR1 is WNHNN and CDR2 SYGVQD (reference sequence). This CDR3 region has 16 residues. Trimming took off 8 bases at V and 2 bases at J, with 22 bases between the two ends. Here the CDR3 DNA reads TGCGCCAGCCCCGCCGGACCAGCATCCTATCCCTACGAGCAGTACTTC. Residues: CASPAGPASYPYEQYF.

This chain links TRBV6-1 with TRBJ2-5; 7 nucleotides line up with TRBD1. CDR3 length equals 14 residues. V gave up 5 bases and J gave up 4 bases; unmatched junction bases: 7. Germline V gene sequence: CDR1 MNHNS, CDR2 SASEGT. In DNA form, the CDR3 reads TGTGCCAGCAGTCTAACAGGGGTTGGAGAGACCCAGTACTTC. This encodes CASSLTGVGETQYF.

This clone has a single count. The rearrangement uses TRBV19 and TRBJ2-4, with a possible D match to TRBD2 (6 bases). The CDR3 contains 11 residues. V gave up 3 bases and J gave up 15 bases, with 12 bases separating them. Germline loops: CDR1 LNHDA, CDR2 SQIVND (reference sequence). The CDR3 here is CASSIGKGLYF. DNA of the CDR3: TGTGCCAGTAGTATCGGGAAGGGACTGTACTTC.